This T cell receptor (beta chain) was captured in a study of cytomegalovirus exposure and HLA in healthy donors. Whole-study findings and limits: Most TCRs appeared rarely, but some public TCRs recurred in many donors. High specificity and sensitivity for cytomegalovirus status were reported for the classifier.

Only in-frame clones appear in the TCRdb table, and some are missing; sequencing was by immunoSEQ multiplex PCR. The data show under 85,000 clones, approximately 95% seen once. The donors were members of the validation cohort comprising about 130 subjects, separate from the approximately 670-subject first cohort. CDR3 size: 19 residues. The V and J ends lost 1 base and 4 bases, in that order; junction bases with no gene match: 15. CDR1 MDHEN and CDR2 SYDVKM come from the germline V gene. On this clone itself: The antigen is undetermined.

This TCR derives from a woman younger than 35 in good health and CMV-seropositive. This chain uses TRBV28 with TRBJ2-3; the match to TRBD2 covers 9 bases. Sequencing used PBMCs. This CDR3 is CASSLYPRGVAGAADTQYF. The CDR3, as DNA: TGTGCCAGCAGTTTATACCCCCGGGGGGTAGCGGGAGCGGCAGATACGCAGTATTTT.